Each of the 23 T cell receptor beta chains below was sequenced from the same sample in a study of T cell repertoires in cytomegalovirus infection. TCRdb passed the reads through MiXCR, listing each CDR3 protein once. The table lists more than 400,000 distinct CDR3 sequences, around 27% of them singletons, with about 12% in the top ten. The source material was PBMCs. The source of these receptors is a human donor in good health (CMV status not recorded). Some clones in this sample may be carry-over from other donors' samples.

The rearrangement joins TRBV5-1 to TRBJ1-1; D remains ambiguous. V lost 0 bases, J lost 4 bases, and 13 bases lay in between. The CDR3 length is 15 residues. Germline V gives CDR1 SGHRS, CDR2 YFSETQ. CDR3 in amino acids: CASSLEQRQSTEAFF. CDR3 sequence (DNA): TGCGCCAGCAGCTTGGAACAGAGGCAGTCCACTGAAGCTTTCTTT.

This chain joins TRBV11-2 and TRBJ2-1; 7 positions agree with TRBD1. Unmatched junction bases numbered 10, after V lost 3 bases and J lost 14 bases. This CDR3 is 13 amino acids long. From germline, CDR1 is SGHAT and CDR2 FQNNGV. The CDR3 DNA is TGTGCCAGCAGCTTCCGGACAGGCCAATCTGAGTTCTTC. Protein product: CASSFRTGQSEFF.

V is TRBV5-1 and J is TRBJ2-3; D remains ambiguous. Looked up from germline, CDR1 is SGHRS and CDR2 is YFSETQ. Trimming took off 0 bases at V and 5 bases at J, with 10 bases between the two ends. The CDR3 runs to 14 residues. CDR3 nucleotide sequence: TGCGCCAGCAGCTTGGCCCGGGTTGAAGATACGCAGTATTTT. Translating it yields CASSLARVEDTQYF.

V and J are TRBV20-1 and TRBJ1-3; weak D call: TRBD1 (5 bases). Germline loops: CDR1 DFQATT, CDR2 SNEGSKA (reference sequence). The CDR3 sequence is 15 residues long. The ends were cut back, 6 bases at V and 1 base at J, with 16 bases in the middle. CDR3 in DNA: TGCAGTGCGGTCACAGGCCGGTGGTCTGGAAACACCATATATTTT. The encoded protein is CSAVTGRWSGNTIYF.

This clonotype was seen just once. The chain has TRBV6-2 or TRBV6-3 and TRBJ1-5; D call uncertain. CDR1 MNHEY and CDR2 SVGEGT come from the germline V gene. The CDR3 has 14 residues. The V and J ends lost 2 bases and 7 bases respectively, with 12 bases between them. The CDR3 sequence is CASSYRPQIQPQHF. CDR3 nucleotides: TGTGCCAGCAGTTACCGGCCACAGATACAGCCCCAGCATTTT.

The chain has TRBV29-1 and TRBJ1-1; TRBD1 is a possible D gene (5 bases). Trimming stripped 4 bases from V and 6 bases from J, with 12 bases between. The CDR3 covers 12 residues. Germline CDR1 reads SQVTM; CDR2 reads ANQGSEA. The CDR3 loop reads CSVVRQGPEAFF. The CDR3 coding sequence is TGCAGCGTTGTACGCCAGGGCCCTGAAGCTTTCTTT.

This clonotype was seen only a few times. The chain is built from TRBV7-9 and TRBJ2-1, with 10 positions matching TRBD2. The CDR3 is made up of 16 amino acids. Trimming took 5 bases from V and 8 from J; bases not matched to a gene: 12. Germline assignment: CDR1 SEHNR and CDR2 FQNEAQ (reference sequence). CDR3 sequence reads: CASSQYIAGGSDEQFF. DNA for the CDR3: TGTGCCAGCAGCCAGTACATAGCGGGAGGTTCTGATGAGCAGTTCTTC.

The V gene is TRBV20-1, the J gene TRBJ2-5; 8 bases line up with TRBD2. The CDR3 runs to 17 residues. Germline V gene data show CDR1 as DFQATT and CDR2 as SNEGSKA (reference sequence). With 5 bases clipped from V and 2 bases from J, the junction kept 16 bases outside the gene matches. The CDR3 here is CSAQRGGGTQGQETQYF. CDR3 DNA sequence: TGCAGTGCTCAACGGGGGGGCGGTACACAAGGACAAGAGACCCAGTACTTC.

Ten or more counts support this clonotype. V and J are TRBV7-2 and TRBJ2-5; 12 bases line up with TRBD2. The CDR3 consists of 15 residues. V trimming: 5 bases; J trimming: 2 bases; junction bases outside the gene matches: 3. Germline loops: CDR1 SGHTA, CDR2 FQGNSA. The chain's CDR3 is CASSLGLAGQETQYF. The CDR3 DNA reads TGTGCCAGCAGCCTCGGACTAGCGGGACAAGAGACCCAGTACTTC.

The chain combines TRBV7-2 with TRBJ1-2, with 9 positions matching TRBD1. The CDR3 totals 13 residues. The germline gives CDR1 SGHTA, CDR2 FQGNSA. Trimming took 5 bases from V and 5 from J; bases not matched to a gene: 3. CDR3 bases: TGTGCCAGCAGCACCGGACAGGGGTATGGCTACACCTTC. Residues: CASSTGQGYGYTF. Based on the CDR3 plus reference TRBV7-2 and TRBJ1-2, the full variable domain is GAGVSQSPSNKVTEKGKDVELRCDPISGHTALYWYRQSLGQGLEFLIYFQGNSAPDKSGLPSDRFSAERTGGSVSTLTIQRTQQEDSAVYLCASSTGQGYGYTFGSGTRLTVV.

The table lists this clonotype with many counts. DNA for the CDR3: TGTGCCAGCAGGGGACAGGTCGGCTATGGCTACACCTTC. Amino acids: CASRGQVGYGYTF. The rearrangement links TRBV7-2 to TRBJ1-2; 8 bases are shared with TRBD1. The germline V gene encodes CDR1 SGHTA and CDR2 FQGNSA. The junction had 4 bases not matched to a gene; V was cut back by 6 bases and J by 4 bases. The CDR3 is 13 amino acids. Complete variable domain (other parts from reference TRBV7-2 and TRBJ1-2): GAGVSQSPSNKVTEKGKDVELRCDPISGHTALYWYRQSLGQGLEFLIYFQGNSAPDKSGLPSDRFSAERTGGSVSTLTIQRTQQEDSAVYLCASRGQVGYGYTFGSGTRLTVV.

This clonotype showed up many times. V and J are TRBV7-2 and TRBJ1-1, with TRBD1 matching 7 bases. From germline, CDR1 is SGHTA and CDR2 FQGNSA. This CDR3 contains 14 residues. Trimming cost V 0 bases and J 6 bases; bases outside gene matches: 4. This CDR3 reads CASSLANRGSEAFF. The CDR3 DNA sequence: TGTGCCAGCAGCTTAGCGAACAGGGGATCTGAAGCTTTCTTT. Full variable domain (outside the CDR3, taken from reference TRBV7-2 and TRBJ1-1): GAGVSQSPSNKVTEKGKDVELRCDPISGHTALYWYRQSLGQGLEFLIYFQGNSAPDKSGLPSDRFSAERTGGSVSTLTIQRTQQEDSAVYLCASSLANRGSEAFFGQGTRLTVV.

The table lists this clonotype with a few counts. The chain employs TRBV12-3 or TRBV12-4 and TRBJ1-1; TRBD1 might be the D (5 bases). Trimming pared 5 bases from V and 3 bases from J, leaving 22 bases between. This CDR3 has 17 amino acids. The CDR3 region is CASSPDSWEGTYTEAFF. DNA of the CDR3: TGTGCCAGCAGTCCTGATAGTTGGGAAGGGACCTACACTGAAGCTTTCTTT.

This clonotype was counted only a few times. This rearrangement joins TRBV24-1 to TRBJ2-1; TRBD2 aligns across 7 bases. The CDR3 consists of 16 residues. After removal of 9 bases from V and 0 bases from J, the junction contained 10 bases not matched to a gene. Germline CDR1 and CDR2: KGHDR and SFDVKD. The chain's CDR3 is CATQGEAGSSYNEQFF. The CDR3 DNA reads TGTGCCACCCAAGGTGAAGCGGGAAGCTCCTACAATGAGCAGTTCTTC.

This clonotype was seen more than once but under ten times. CDR3 in amino acids: CAISEEVYSEKLFF. In nucleotides, the CDR3 is TGTGCCATCAGTGAAGAGGTTTATTCGGAAAAACTGTTTTTT. The gene calls are TRBV10-3 and TRBJ1-4; D is ambiguous. The V gene's germline CDR1 is ENHRY and CDR2 SYGVKD. Trimming removed 3 bases from V and 8 bases from J, with 13 bases in between. The CDR3 totals 14 residues.

This clonotype turned up a few times. This chain uses TRBV6-5 with TRBJ2-2; TRBD2 matches at 10 bases. V trimming: 2 bases; J trimming: 5 bases; junction bases outside the gene matches: 5. Germline CDR1 reads MNHEY; CDR2 reads SVGAGI. The CDR3 extends over 16 amino acids. The CDR3 nucleotides read TGTGCCAGCAGTTACGGAGCGGGAGGGTATACCGGGGAGCTGTTTTTT. Its translation: CASSYGAGGYTGELFF.

This clonotype was detected ten times or more. The V gene is TRBV6-2 or TRBV6-3, the J gene TRBJ2-1, with D perhaps TRBD2 (6 bases). Germline V gene lookup returns CDR1 MNHEY and CDR2 SVGEGT. Between the trimmed V and J ends, which lost 0 bases and 7 bases, there was a span of 13 bases. The CDR3 is 15 amino acids. The DNA for the CDR3 is TGTGCCAGCAGTTACTCGCCTAGCGTCGGAAATGAGCAGTTCTTC. The encoded protein is CASSYSPSVGNEQFF.

This clonotype has ten or more counts. The rearrangement uses TRBV12-3 or TRBV12-4 and TRBJ2-3, with 7 bases matching TRBD2. The CDR3 covers 18 residues. J lost 2 bases, V lost 4 bases, and 15 bases had no gene match. The DNA for the CDR3 is TGTGCCAGCAGTTCCCCACGGGGGAGCGGGAAGGACACAGATACGCAGTATTTT. It is translated as CASSSPRGSGKDTDTQYF.

This clonotype has ten or more counts. The genes are TRBV7-2 and TRBJ2-7; no firm D call. The CDR3 sequence is 13 residues long. V lost 1 base, J lost 5 bases, and 9 bases lay in between. Germline V lookup: CDR1 SGHTA, CDR2 FQGNSA. This CDR3 is CASSLGIADEQYF. The DNA of the CDR3 is TGTGCCAGCAGCTTAGGGATAGCCGACGAGCAGTACTTC.

The rearrangement joins TRBV7-8 to TRBJ1-1; a weak D match, TRBD1 (6 bases). V lost 1 base and J lost 4, with 16 bases in between. This CDR3 comprises 16 residues. Germline V lookup: CDR1 SGHVS, CDR2 FQNEAQ. CDR3 nucleotides: TGTGCCAGCAGCTTAGGCTGGACAGTGGGCGGCACTGAAGCTTTCTTT. Encoded protein: CASSLGWTVGGTEAFF.

The gene calls are TRBV3-1 and TRBJ1-1; no reliable D call. The CDR3 is made up of 13 amino acids. Trimming took 4 bases from V and 7 from J, leaving 13 bases between them. Germline CDR1 reads LGHDT; CDR2 reads YNNKEL (reference sequence). DNA of the CDR3: TGTGCCAGCAGCCTGCGGTACGCGAGTGAAGCTTTCTTT. This gives the protein CASSLRYASEAFF.

This clonotype was found a few times. The chain couples TRBV6-1 to TRBJ1-5; D is unclear. The CDR3 contains 14 residues. The germline V and J ends were trimmed by 4 bases and 1 base, with 8 bases remaining between them. Germline V gene lookup returns CDR1 MNHNS and CDR2 SASEGT. The chain's CDR3 is CASSAAGSNQPQHF. CDR3 nucleotide sequence: TGTGCCAGCAGTGCCGCAGGAAGCAATCAGCCCCAGCATTTT.

This clonotype occurred once. V is TRBV19 and J is TRBJ1-2; D may be TRBD1 (5 bases). The CDR3 consists of 15 residues. Germline lookup yields CDR1 LNHDA and CDR2 SQIVND (reference sequence). V lost 1 base and J 7 bases, leaving 16 bases between the germline ends. This chain's CDR3 is CASSIGRDRPLGYTF. The CDR3 region has the DNA TGTGCCAGTAGTATAGGCCGGGACCGGCCCCTTGGCTACACCTTC.